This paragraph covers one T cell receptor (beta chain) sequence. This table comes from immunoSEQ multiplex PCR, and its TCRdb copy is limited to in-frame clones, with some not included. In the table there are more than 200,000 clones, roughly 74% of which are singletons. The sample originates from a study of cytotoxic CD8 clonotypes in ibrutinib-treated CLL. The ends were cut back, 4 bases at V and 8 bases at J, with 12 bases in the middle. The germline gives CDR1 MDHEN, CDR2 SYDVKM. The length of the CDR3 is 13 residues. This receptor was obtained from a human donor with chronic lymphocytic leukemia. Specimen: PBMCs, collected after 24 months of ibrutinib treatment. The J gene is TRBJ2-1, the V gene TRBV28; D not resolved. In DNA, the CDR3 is TGTGCCAGCAGTTCCCCGCGTCTCCATGAGCAGTTCTTC. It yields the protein CASSSPRLHEQFF.